Following are 16 T cell receptor beta chains from one sample sequenced in a study of blood T cell repertoires in COVID-19. Profiling relied on immunoSEQ multiplex PCR, and the TCRdb table lists in-frame clones only, not all of them. The sample holds about 220,000 clones, 82% seen once. Sequenced material: peripheral blood. Receptor source: a woman in her sixties or seventies with COVID-19, enrolled during active disease.

The chain has TRBV7-9 and TRBJ2-7; D is unclear. Germline CDR1 SEHNR, CDR2 FQNEAQ (reference sequence). The CDR3 loop spans 15 amino acids. The V gene lost 1 base and the J gene lost 5 bases, with 15 bases spanning the gap. CDR3 protein: CASSLGLTYSNEQYF. CDR3 sequence (DNA): TGTGCCAGCAGCTTAGGACTTACCTATTCCAACGAGCAGTACTTC.

In DNA, the CDR3 is TGTGCCAGCAGCGCTGGGACAGGCCAGAGCAATCAGCCCCAGCATTTT. This translates into CASSAGTGQSNQPQHF. The chain is built from TRBV5-6 and TRBJ1-5; 8 positions agree with TRBD1. The CDR3 extends over 16 amino acids. Germline V lookup: CDR1 SGHDT, CDR2 YYEEEE. After removal of 4 bases from V and 1 base from J, the junction contained 7 bases not matched to a gene.

The V and J genes are TRBV6-1 and TRBJ2-1; 8 bases are shared with TRBD1. Per germline, CDR1 MNHNS and CDR2 SASEGT. With 2 bases clipped from V and 1 base from J, the junction kept 4 bases outside the gene matches. The CDR3 contains 16 residues. CDR3 in DNA: TGTGCCAGCAGTGAACAGGGGGCAAGGTCCTACAATGAGCAGTTCTTC. Translating gives CASSEQGARSYNEQFF.

A single count supports this clone. As DNA, the CDR3 is TGCGCCAGCAGCCCGCCGGGAGGGGGTGGCACCGGGGAGCTGTTTTTT. Translated, it gives CASSPPGGGGTGELFF. The rearrangement links TRBV5-1 to TRBJ2-2; 8 bases are shared with TRBD2. Germline lookup yields CDR1 SGHRS and CDR2 YFSETQ. This CDR3 spans 16 amino acids. V lost 4 bases to trimming and J lost 4 bases; unmatched junction nucleotides: 9.

The V gene is TRBV11-2, the J gene TRBJ2-3; D might be TRBD2 (6 bases). The V end lost 2 bases, the J end lost 2 bases, and 14 bases lay between the germline ends. The length of the CDR3 is 16 residues. Germline CDR1 and CDR2: SGHAT and FQNNGV. The CDR3 DNA reads as TGTGCCAGCAGCTTACGTATTAGCGGACACACAGATACGCAGTATTTT. This codes for CASSLRISGHTDTQYF.

The genes are TRBV7-9 and TRBJ2-7, with TRBD2 matching over 11 bases. The CDR3 runs 15 residues. CDR1 and CDR2 (germline): SEHNR, FQNEAQ (reference sequence). Trimming took 4 bases from V and 3 from J; bases not matched to a gene: 5. CDR3 in DNA: TGTGCCAGCAGCTCACTAGCGGGAGTGGTCTACGAGCAGTACTTC. Its translation: CASSSLAGVVYEQYF.

About this clone itself: Additional DNA sequences in this sample encode the identical CDR3. The genes are TRBV28 and TRBJ1-4; D is perhaps TRBD1 (5 bases). The germline gives CDR1 MDHEN, CDR2 SYDVKM. The CDR3 has 13 residues. V was clipped by 5 bases and J by 8 bases, with 12 bases between them. CDR3 coding DNA: TGTGCCAGCAGTCAGGGAGGGTACGAAAAACTGTTTTTT. Translating it yields CASSQGGYEKLFF.

V usage is TRBV1 and J usage is TRBJ1-5; whether TRBD1, the table's D call, matches the DNA was not checked. TRBV1 is termed a pseudogene. The CDR3 length is 17 residues. CDR3 in DNA: TGCACCAGCAGCCCAAGGACAGGGGGCTATTGGGTTAAGCCCCAGCATTTT. As protein: CTSSPRTGGYWVKPQHF.

This sequence joins TRBV10-2 and TRBJ2-7; the match to TRBD2 covers 8 bases. The CDR3 totals 14 residues. CDR1 and CDR2 from the germline V gene are WSHSY and SAAADI. V was pared by 6 bases and J by 4 bases, with 8 bases of the junction left unmatched. The CDR3 DNA follows: TGCGCCAGCAGACCGGGACTAGGGGCGTACGAGCAGTACTTC. Protein: CASRPGLGAYEQYF.

This clone has more than one count but fewer than ten. This sequence joins TRBV27 and TRBJ2-7, with D perhaps TRBD1 (5 bases). V was shortened by 7 bases and J by 4 bases, with 11 bases between the two germline ends. CDR1 is MNHEY, CDR2 SMNVEV, per germline (reference sequence). CDR3 length: 12 amino acids. The DNA for the CDR3 is TGTGCCAGCACCGTTAGGGGTTACGAGCAGTACTTC. Translation: CASTVRGYEQYF.

The chain links TRBV21-1 to TRBJ1-3. TRBV21-1 is a recognized pseudogene. This CDR3 has 15 residues. The CDR3 loop is CASSKDRCSGNTIYF. CDR3 nucleotides: TGTGCCAGCAGCAAAGATCGTTGTTCTGGAAACACCATATATTTT.

The chain links TRBV28 to TRBJ2-6, with TRBD1 as a possible D gene (6 bases). Germline lookup yields CDR1 MDHEN and CDR2 SYDVKM. The CDR3 loop spans 15 amino acids. V was clipped by 5 bases and J by 0 bases, with 8 bases between them. CDR3 residues: CASSRGGSGANVLTF. DNA of the CDR3: TGTGCCAGCAGTCGAGGGGGCTCTGGGGCCAACGTCCTGACTTTC. The variable domain in full, with the rest retrieved from reference TRBV28 and TRBJ2-6, is DVKVTQSSRYLVKRTGEKVFLECVQDMDHENMFWYRQDPGLGLRLIYFSYDVKMKEKGDIPEGYSVSREKKERFSLILESASTNQTSMYLCASSRGGSGANVLTFGAGSRLTVL.

The gene calls are TRBV28 and TRBJ2-3, with TRBD1 as a possible D gene (5 bases). Germline CDR1 reads MDHEN; CDR2 reads SYDVKM. V lost 8 bases to trimming and J lost 3 bases, with 12 bases between them. This CDR3 has 13 amino acids. The CDR3 DNA follows: TGTGCCAGCTGGACACCGTGGACAGATACGCAGTATTTT. Amino acid sequence: CASWTPWTDTQYF. Variable domain in full (rest from reference TRBV28 and TRBJ2-3): DVKVTQSSRYLVKRTGEKVFLECVQDMDHENMFWYRQDPGLGLRLIYFSYDVKMKEKGDIPEGYSVSREKKERFSLILESASTNQTSMYLCASWTPWTDTQYFGPGTRLTVL.

The genes are TRBV20-1 and TRBJ1-1; D uncertain. There are 14 residues in the CDR3. CDR1 and CDR2 (germline): DFQATT, SNEGSKA (reference sequence). Trimming took off 3 bases at V and 4 bases at J, with 15 bases between the two ends. The CDR3 DNA sequence: TGCAGTGCTAGTCCCGACGCGGGCGCCACTGAAGCTTTCTTT. It translates to CSASPDAGATEAFF.

This clone appeared a single time. The chain links TRBV24-1 to TRBJ2-7; 7 bases line up with TRBD2. Germline values: CDR1 KGHDR, CDR2 SFDVKD. The CDR3 spans 17 residues. Losses at the gene ends were 0 bases for V and 7 bases for J; bases not matched to a gene: 14. The CDR3 sequence: CATSDLMASGPVGEQYF. The DNA for the CDR3 is TGTGCCACCAGTGATTTGATGGCTAGCGGACCCGTCGGGGAGCAGTACTTC.

J is TRBJ1-2 and V is TRBV28; TRBD1 is a possible D gene (5 bases). Germline lookup yields CDR1 MDHEN and CDR2 SYDVKM. The CDR3 is made up of 15 amino acids. The V end lost 2 bases, the J end lost 4 bases, and 14 bases lay between the germline ends. The CDR3 coding sequence is TGTGCCAGCAGTTTAGATCCCCCAGGGATCTATGGCTACACCTTC. Its translation: CASSLDPPGIYGYTF.